This TCR beta chain was captured in a study of memory CD4+ T cells and cytomegalovirus serostatus (dated by TCRdb to between 2018 and 2021). In terms of the full investigation: The cohort included some 35 healthy adults from Belgium, of whom 9 were CMV seropositive and roughly 24 were CMV seronegative. CD4+ memory TCRbeta repertoires of a Belgian cohort with known cytomegalovirus serostatus were sequenced in order to replicate a published TCR-based CMV serostatus classifier. The paper's findings and limits, for the study overall: A median bootstrapped AUC of about 0.95 with a 95% CI of 0.76-1.00 was achieved on the Belgian cohort by the original-framework classifier. Of around 150 previously reported CMV-associated TCRbeta sequences, around 67 appeared in the CD4+ memory repertoires, each in one to five individuals. The results were interpreted as suggesting that the CMV-associated TCR signature is mostly present in the CD4+ memory repertoire. Only CD4+CD45RO+ memory cells were sequenced, unlike the original study, which covered naive and memory CD4+ and CD8+ populations. For CMV serostatus prediction, a median bootstrapped AUC of about 0.96 was reached with the original framework, and a median bootstrapped AUC of approximately 0.89 was reached with a US-trained random forest.

For CDR1 and CDR2, the germline V gene lists MNHNS and SASEGT. Unmatched junction bases come to 2, with V trimmed by 2 bases and J by 3 bases. The CDR3 runs 14 residues from the cysteine to the phenylalanine. Of the read, only the CDR3 DNA is kept; its 42 bases are in frame from base 1. A FACSAria II was used to sort memory CD4+ T cells, defined as single viable CD3+CD4+CD8-CD45RO+ cells. CMV serostatus was determined using a Roche Elecsys assay that detects serum IgG against CMV pp150, pp28, p38 and p52. After thawing, total CD4+ T cells were enriched by positive selection with CD4 magnetic microbeads. Samples originated from another study that specifically interrogated the CD4+ T cell memory repertoire. Peripheral blood mononuclear cells were isolated and cryopreserved following standard operating procedures; serum was stored at -80 °C. The staining used CD3-PerCP (BW264/56), CD4-APC (RPA-T4), CD45RO-PE (UCHT1) and CD8-Pacific Orange (3B5) antibodies, and Sytox blue was used to exclude non-viable cells.

Concerning this clone itself: What antigen it recognizes has not been identified. Per-base quality was not reported, and no clone a single base away is much larger than it.

The Quick-DNA Microprep Kit was used to extract genomic DNA from the sorted cells. TCRbeta DNA was amplified with the immunoSEQ hsTCRbeta kit following the manufacturer's protocol. An Illumina MiSeq instrument was used to sequence the TCRbeta libraries. As for the authors' bioinformatics: Removing out-of-frame sequences left under 2.5 million distinct TCRbeta sequences, an average of around 62,000 per individual. Each individual was scored by the count of about 150 previously reported CMV-associated TCRbeta sequences and the total productive distinct TCRbeta count. A beta-binomial model was reimplemented in Python, and random forests from scikit-learn, run with default parameters, were trained on data from the US cohort. On the Belgian cohort, classifier performance was reported as the median AUC, along with percentile confidence intervals, across 10,000 bootstrap iterations. TCRdb mirrors the immuneACCESS table, restricted to in-frame sequences. Some clones are absent from its copies; in checked studies, under half trace to an unresolved V gene, and the reason for the others is unknown. The D gene and trimming were derived from the DNA, and the V and J assignments and clone size from that table. This sample comprises 45,000 to 60,000 clones, around 78% of them detected only once. Together, the top ten hold more than 0.65% of the sample.

Material for sequencing was memory CD4+ T cells from blood. This chain is built from TRBV6-1 and TRBJ1-1; TRBD1 matches 8 bases in the middle. The receptor's source is an adult in good health and CMV-seronegative. The base sequence is TGTGCCAGCAGTGAATTGACAGGGGACACTGAAGCTTTCTTT. The translation is CASSELTGDTEAFF.